This T cell receptor (beta chain) was recovered during a study of T cell repertoires in ileal Crohn's disease. About the study: Operated complications were stricturing disease (about 60%) and penetrating disease (approximately 39%). General observations from the study: Sorted CD8 T cells held more high-frequency clones than CD4. Compared with non-smokers, active smokers at surgery showed more clonal expansions.

With respect to this clone: Its antigen is still unknown.

The repertoire was sequenced with immunoSEQ multiplex PCR; TCRdb's copy has only in-frame clones and lacks some. Found here are roughly 9,600 clones, over 65% of them singletons; the top ten hold over 25%. Sequenced sample: ileal tissue. This TCR was recovered from an adult with Crohn's disease.

For the CDR3, the DNA is TGTGCCAGCCAGACAGACTCTGGAAACACCATATATTTT. Translating it yields CASQTDSGNTIYF. V gene TRBV28 combines with J gene TRBJ1-3; tentative D call: TRBD1 (5 bases). Trimming took 8 bases from V and 0 from J, leaving 8 bases between them. Germline V gives CDR1 MDHEN, CDR2 SYDVKM. This CDR3 contains 13 residues.